One sample yielded the 16 T cell receptor beta chains listed below, sequenced in a study of T cell responses to AZD1222 COVID-19 vaccine. The protocol was immunoSEQ multiplex PCR, while the TCRdb copy is restricted to in-frame clones and leaves out a portion. The sample records around 84,000 clones, 87% being singletons. Specimen: peripheral blood, collected on day 0 of AZD1222 vaccination. The receptors here all came from an adult in good health.

The J gene is TRBJ2-7, the V gene TRBV21-1; the table's D call of TRBD2 was not tested on the DNA. TRBV21-1 is a documented pseudogene. The CDR3 totals 15 residues. Written as DNA, the CDR3 is TGTGCCAGCAGCAAAGTCGGTCGGGATAGCCACGAGCAGTACTTC. It yields the protein CASSKVGRDSHEQYF.

This sequence joins TRBV5-5 and TRBJ2-2, with D hard to call. The CDR3 extends over 14 amino acids. Germline assignment: CDR1 SGHKS and CDR2 YYEKEE (reference sequence). Trimming cost V 4 bases and J 1 base, with 8 bases left between them. The CDR3 nucleotides are TGTGCCAGCAGCCTACTCCAGAACACCGGGGAGCTGTTTTTT. Its protein is CASSLLQNTGELFF.

The V and J genes are TRBV15 and TRBJ1-1; D possibly corresponds to TRBD1 (6 bases). The ends were cut back, 0 bases at V and 5 bases at J, with 10 bases in the middle. Per the germline V gene, CDR1 is LNHNV and CDR2 is YYDKDF (reference sequence). The CDR3 length is 14 residues. CDR3 sequence (DNA): TGTGCCACCAGCAGAGATTTTAGGGGGACTGAAGCTTTCTTT. Translation gives CATSRDFRGTEAFF.

The chain recombines TRBV19 with TRBJ1-4; TRBD1 matches at 7 bases. With V trimmed by 9 bases and J by 1 base, 11 bases remained unmatched. The CDR3 is 16 amino acids. Germline CDR1 reads LNHDA; CDR2 reads SQIVND (reference sequence). This CDR3 is CASRQGRRGTNEKLFF. The DNA for the CDR3 is TGTGCCAGCCGACAGGGACGAAGGGGAACTAATGAAAAACTGTTTTTT.

The chain recombines TRBV7-6 with TRBJ2-2, with TRBD1 as a possible D gene (6 bases). CDR1 SGHVS and CDR2 FNYEAQ come from the germline V gene. The CDR3 covers 16 residues. Trimming stripped 4 bases from V and 1 base from J, with 13 bases between. DNA for the CDR3: TGTGCCAGCAGCTCGACCAGACAGGAGAACACCGGGGAGCTGTTTTTT. As protein: CASSSTRQENTGELFF.

This clone has just one count. The chain combines TRBV7-8 with TRBJ2-7; the D gene is possibly TRBD2 (5 bases). This CDR3 contains 12 residues. Between the trimmed V and J ends, which lost 4 bases and 5 bases, there was a span of 9 bases. In germline, CDR1 is SGHVS, CDR2 FQNEAQ. The CDR3 sequence: CASSSGTHEQYF. The CDR3, as DNA: TGTGCCAGCAGCTCGGGAACCCACGAGCAGTACTTC.

The genes are TRBV27 and TRBJ1-5; 10 bases are shared with TRBD1. This CDR3 is 15 amino acids long. The germline V gene encodes CDR1 MNHEY and CDR2 SMNVEV (reference sequence). V gave up 4 bases and J gave up 3 bases; unmatched junction bases: 3. The CDR3 is CASSWTGGNNQPQHF. CDR3 bases: TGTGCCAGCAGTTGGACAGGGGGGAACAATCAGCCCCAGCATTTT.

This clone was observed a handful of times. The J gene is TRBJ1-3, the V gene TRBV9, with 10 bases identical to TRBD1. There are 19 residues in the CDR3. The junction had 13 bases not matched to a gene; V was cut back by 4 bases and J by 0 bases. CDR1 and CDR2 (germline): SGDLS, YYNGEE. CDR3 region: CASSRRDRGPWSSGNTIYF. The CDR3 nucleotides are TGTGCCAGCAGCCGCCGCGACAGGGGGCCTTGGAGCTCTGGAAACACCATATATTTT.

The chain couples TRBV10-3 to TRBJ2-7, with D uncertain. Germline V gene data show CDR1 as ENHRY and CDR2 as SYGVKD. The CDR3 spans 12 residues. V gave up 9 bases and J gave up 6 bases, with 15 bases separating them. The CDR3 DNA follows: TGTGCCATGGCCCGGAGTTTGAGCGAGCAGTACTTC. Its translation: CAMARSLSEQYF.

The chain links TRBV6-2 or TRBV6-3 to TRBJ2-5; weak D call: TRBD2 (5 bases). The CDR3 loop spans 14 amino acids. Trimming took off 3 bases at V and 9 bases at J, with 17 bases between the two ends. Germline CDR1 is MNHEY and CDR2 is SVGEGT. CDR3 region: CASSYGLYAGSQYF. The CDR3 coding sequence is TGTGCCAGCAGTTATGGACTTTACGCTGGTTCCCAGTACTTC.

The J gene is TRBJ2-1, the V gene TRBV7-3, with a weak D call TRBD1 (5 bases). Between the trimmed V and J ends, which lost 0 bases and 5 bases, there was a span of 5 bases. The CDR3 consists of 13 residues. Germline-derived CDR1 and CDR2 are SGHTA and FQGTGA. CDR3 DNA: TGTGCCAGCAGCTTAACCAGGGACAATGAGCAGTTCTTC. Protein: CASSLTRDNEQFF.

The chain couples TRBV19 to TRBJ2-1; 7 bases are a match to TRBD1. Germline lookup yields CDR1 LNHDA and CDR2 SQIVND (reference sequence). Trimming took 1 base from V and 12 from J; bases not matched to a gene: 0. The CDR3 is made up of 11 amino acids. The CDR3 sequence is CASSIGQGQFF. The CDR3 DNA reads as TGTGCCAGTAGTATAGGACAGGGGCAGTTCTTC.

The CDR3 here is CASWTSGSTDTQYF. The CDR3 coding sequence is TGTGCCAGCTGGACTAGCGGTAGCACAGATACGCAGTATTTT. The chain couples TRBV6-5 to TRBJ2-3; 10 nucleotides align to TRBD2. The ends lost 8 bases at V and 0 bases at J; junction bases unmatched: 2. The germline V gene has CDR1 MNHEY and CDR2 SVGAGI. This CDR3 has 14 amino acids.

This chain connects TRBV2 to TRBJ2-4; D gene ambiguous. This CDR3 spans 10 amino acids. The V and J ends lost 3 bases and 12 bases respectively, with 6 bases between them. Germline lookup yields CDR1 SNHLY and CDR2 FYNNEI. The CDR3: CASSERTQYF. For the CDR3, the DNA is TGTGCCAGCAGTGAGAGGACTCAGTACTTC.

This clone was observed once. The V call is TRBV30, the J call TRBJ2-1; D is uncertain. V gave up 3 bases and J gave up 8 bases, with 8 bases separating them. CDR3 length: 11 residues. The V gene's germline CDR1 is GTSNPN and CDR2 SVGIG (reference sequence). The CDR3 spells CAWRVSYEQFF. The CDR3 nucleotides read TGTGCCTGGAGGGTTAGTTATGAGCAGTTCTTC.

The V gene is TRBV7-9, the J gene TRBJ1-1; 11 bases map to TRBD1. CDR1 is SEHNR and CDR2 is FQNEAQ in the germline V gene (reference sequence). The V segment lost 5 bases and the J segment 0 bases; nucleotides outside the gene matches: 8. This CDR3 has 17 residues. The CDR3 protein is CASSHRTGGPMNTEAFF. The DNA of the CDR3 is TGTGCCAGCAGCCATCGGACAGGGGGCCCCATGAACACTGAAGCTTTCTTT.